This paragraph reports one T cell receptor (beta chain). What antigen it recognizes has not been identified. No much larger clone exists at a distance of one base, and base qualities are not known. This specimen's treatment or condition label, interpreted: roughly 18 received Ad26.COV2.S at low or high dose, single or two shots; five or six received placebo; per-sample allocation not given. For vaccine and placebo recipients, repertoires were sequenced using samples collected on day 63 after the first injection. Between 29 July and 7 August 2020, Cohort 1b enrolled 25 adults aged 18-55 years at one site in Boston, USA. As a vaccine, Ad26.COV2.S was a replication-incompetent adenovirus type 26 vector that expressed a prefusion-stabilized SARS-CoV-2 spike protein derived from the original Wuhan strain. This sample was included in a study of Ad26.COV2.S vaccination and SARS-CoV-2 variants (dated by TCRdb to the early 2020s). General notes on the study: Donors in the vaccine arm were drawn from COV1001, a multicentre, randomized, double-blind, placebo-controlled phase I-IIa trial testing Ad26.COV2.S in healthy adults. Ad26.COV2.S was administered intramuscularly at a dose of 5x10^10 or 1x10^11 viral particles, either as one shot or as two shots given 56 days apart. TCRbeta repertoire sequencing served as the tool for gauging how specific and how broad the SARS-CoV-2-reactive T cell receptors were following Ad26.COV2.S vaccination. The TCR-sequenced set comprised about 32 samples: 19 Ad26.COV2.S vaccine recipients, 5 placebo recipients and 8 SARS-CoV-2 convalescent individuals. Trial participants were randomized into five groups of five, in which low-dose or high-dose Ad26.COV2.S was given once or twice, or placebo was given on both occasions. Blinding of investigators to trial group allocation was maintained during experiments and outcome assessment.

Study-level results and caveats: The authors noted that the TCR breadth and depth analyses may have underestimated total T cell responses. The study was not powered to compare responses between vaccine doses or regimens. Vaccine and placebo recipients had similar non-spike TCR breadth, a finding consistent with the vaccine containing only spike. After vaccination, substantial breadth of spike-specific CD8+ and CD4+ T cell responses was reported. Ad26.COV2.S recipients had higher spike-specific TCR breadth than placebo recipients (P = 0.0014).

The immunoSEQ Assay was used to sequence TCRbeta CDR3 regions. After extraction, genomic DNA underwent amplification by bias-controlled multiplex PCR, followed by high-throughput sequencing. Turning to the authors' computational methods: To quantify the absolute abundance of every unique TCRbeta CDR3 region, sequences were collapsed and filtered. T cell fraction was estimated by normalizing TCRbeta template counts to usable DNA, with usable DNA measured through amplification of reference genes found in all nucleated cells. Repertoire TCRs were annotated as SARS-CoV-2-specific by exact matching of V gene, CDR3 amino acid sequence and J gene to a known reactive TCR set. The reference SARS-CoV-2 TCR set was derived from MIRA and filtered for enrichment in COVID-19-positive ImmuneCODE repertoires, a step that removed public or cross-reactive TCRs. Drawing on the MIRA antigens, annotated TCRs were analysed further at the level of specific ORF or position within ORF. Breadth was defined as the number of annotated unique rearrangements divided by the total number of unique productive rearrangements, and depth was defined as the summed frequency of the annotated unique rearrangements. Group comparisons of TCR breadth used two-sided Wilcoxon rank-sum tests. TCRdb took this table from immuneACCESS and kept in-frame rearrangements with V and J called. Such tables lack part of the clones; where checked against another copy, unresolved V genes explain under half of the gap, and the rest is unexplained. V, J and clone size were drawn from that table, and D and trimming were deduced from the DNA. In this sample the table shows approximately 460,000 clones, about 89% of which occur a single time. About 1.5% of the sample is in the top ten clones.

Reading the germline V gene gives CDR1 MNHEY and CDR2 SVGAGI. From the cysteine up to the phenylalanine, the CDR3 has a length of 14 residues. Just the 42-base CDR3 DNA is kept, in frame starting at base 1. Deletion took 9 bases off V and 3 bases off J, with a span of 15 bases between the germline ends. The sequencing used peripheral blood, collected in a trial of Ad26.COV2.S vaccine versus placebo. The sequence links TRBV6-5 to TRBJ2-1; possibly the D gene is TRBD1, per 6 matching bases. The TCR was taken from a person between 18 and 60 years old who received the Ad26.COV2.S COVID-19 vaccine or a placebo. Read as DNA, the sequence is TGTGCCAGTAGAACCGGGACAATCTACAATGAGCAGTTCTTC. It translates as CASRTGTIYNEQFF.